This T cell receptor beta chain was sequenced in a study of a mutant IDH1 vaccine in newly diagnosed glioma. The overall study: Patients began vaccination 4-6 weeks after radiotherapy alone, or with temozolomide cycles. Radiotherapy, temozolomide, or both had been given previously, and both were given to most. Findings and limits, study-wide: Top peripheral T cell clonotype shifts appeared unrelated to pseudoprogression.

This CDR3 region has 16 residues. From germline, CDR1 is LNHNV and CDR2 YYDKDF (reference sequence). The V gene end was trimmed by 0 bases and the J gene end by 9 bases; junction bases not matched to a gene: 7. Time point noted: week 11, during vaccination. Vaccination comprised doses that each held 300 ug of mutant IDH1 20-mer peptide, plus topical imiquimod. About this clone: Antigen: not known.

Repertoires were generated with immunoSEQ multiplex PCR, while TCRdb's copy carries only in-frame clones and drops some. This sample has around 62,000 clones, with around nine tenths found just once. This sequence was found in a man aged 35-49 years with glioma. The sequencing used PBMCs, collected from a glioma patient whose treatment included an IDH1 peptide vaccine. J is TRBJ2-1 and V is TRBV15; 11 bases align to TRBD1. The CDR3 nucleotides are TGTGCCACCAGCAGAGACCGGGACAGGGGGGTAGGTGAGCAGTTCTTC. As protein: CATSRDRDRGVGEQFF. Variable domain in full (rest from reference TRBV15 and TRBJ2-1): DAMVIQNPRYQVTQFGKPVTLSCSQTLNHNVMYWYQQKSSQAPKLLFHYYDKDFNNEADTPDNFQSRRPNTSFCFLDIRSPGLGDTAMYLCATSRDRDRGVGEQFFGPGTRLTVL.